The 5 T cell receptor beta chains in this list originate from one sample, sequenced in a study of blood T cell repertoires in COVID-19. The protocol was immunoSEQ multiplex PCR, while the TCRdb copy is restricted to in-frame clones and leaves out a portion. Found here are about 68,000 clones, approximately 86% of them singletons; the top ten hold approximately 6.3%. The sample consisted of peripheral blood. All receptors derive from an elderly man with COVID-19, enrolled during active disease.

V usage is TRBV2 and J usage is TRBJ2-1; 11 nucleotides align to TRBD2. CDR1 is SNHLY and CDR2 is FYNNEI in the germline V gene. The CDR3 consists of 15 residues. With V trimmed by 6 bases and J by 9 bases, 10 bases remained unmatched. The DNA of the CDR3 is TGTGCCAGCAGCCAAACCGGGACTAGCGGTCCTGAGCAGTTCTTC. This gives the protein CASSQTGTSGPEQFF. Variable domain in full (rest from reference TRBV2 and TRBJ2-1): EPEVTQTPSHQVTQMGQEVILRCVPISNHLYFYWYRQILGQKVEFLVSFYNNEISEKSEIFDDQFSVERPDGSNFTLKIRSTKLEDSAMYFCASSQTGTSGPEQFFGPGTRLTVL.

The V gene is TRBV7-9, the J gene TRBJ1-3, with 8 bases fitting TRBD1. J lost 0 bases, V lost 3 bases, and 1 base had no gene match. Germline V gene lookup returns CDR1 SEHNR and CDR2 FQNEAQ (reference sequence). The CDR3 has 15 residues. CDR3 region: CASSLGQDSGNTIYF. DNA for the CDR3: TGTGCCAGCAGCTTGGGACAGGACTCTGGAAACACCATATATTTT.

The chain links TRBV6-1 to TRBJ1-2; TRBD1 aligns across 7 bases. V lost 0 bases to trimming and J lost 4 bases; unmatched junction nucleotides: 11. Looked up from germline, CDR1 is MNHNS and CDR2 is SASEGT. The CDR3 runs to 17 residues. CDR3 amino acids: CASSEAKVTGFSYGYTF. CDR3 in DNA: TGTGCCAGCAGTGAAGCCAAAGTGACAGGGTTTAGCTATGGCTACACCTTC.

This chain joins TRBV19 and TRBJ2-3; possibly TRBD2 for D (6 bases). Deletions cut 8 bases from V and 2 bases from J, with 11 bases between. The germline CDR1 and CDR2 sequences are LNHDA and SQIVND (reference sequence). The CDR3 totals 13 residues. This chain's CDR3 is CASVGGLTDTQYF. CDR3 nucleotide sequence: TGTGCCAGTGTGGGGGGACTCACAGATACGCAGTATTTT.

The count of this clone is one. The chain links TRBV7-8 to TRBJ2-7, with 12 bases matching TRBD2. V lost 4 bases, J lost 0 bases, and 7 bases stayed unmatched. Per germline, CDR1 SGHVS and CDR2 FQNEAQ. The CDR3 sequence is 17 residues long. The CDR3 protein is CASSSRTSGASSYEQYF. In DNA, the CDR3 is TGTGCCAGCAGCTCCCGGACTAGCGGGGCGAGCTCCTACGAGCAGTACTTC.